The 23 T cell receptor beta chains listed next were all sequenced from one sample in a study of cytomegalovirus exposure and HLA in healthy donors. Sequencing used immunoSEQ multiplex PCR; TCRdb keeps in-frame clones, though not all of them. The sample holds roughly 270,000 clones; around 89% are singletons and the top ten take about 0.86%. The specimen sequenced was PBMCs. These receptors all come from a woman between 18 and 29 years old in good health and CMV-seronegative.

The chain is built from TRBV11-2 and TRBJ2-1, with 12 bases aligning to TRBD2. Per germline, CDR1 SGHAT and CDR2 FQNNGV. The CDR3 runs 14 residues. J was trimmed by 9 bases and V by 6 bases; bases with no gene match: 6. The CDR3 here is CASSLAGGPIEQFF. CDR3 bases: TGTGCCAGCAGTCTAGCGGGAGGGCCCATTGAGCAGTTCTTC.

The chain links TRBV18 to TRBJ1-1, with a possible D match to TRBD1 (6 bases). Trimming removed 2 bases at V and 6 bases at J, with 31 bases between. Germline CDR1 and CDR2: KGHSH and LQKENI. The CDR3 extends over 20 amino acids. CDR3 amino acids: CASSPTISAPGHLQAAEAFF. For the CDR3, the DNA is TGTGCCAGCTCACCAACAATATCAGCACCGGGACACCTTCAGGCAGCTGAAGCTTTCTTT.

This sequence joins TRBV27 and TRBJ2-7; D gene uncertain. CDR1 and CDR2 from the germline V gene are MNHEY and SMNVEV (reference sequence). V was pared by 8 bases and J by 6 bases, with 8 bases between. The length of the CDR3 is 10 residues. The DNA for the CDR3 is TGTGCCAGCTTTTTCGGCGAGCAGTACTTC. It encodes CASFFGEQYF.

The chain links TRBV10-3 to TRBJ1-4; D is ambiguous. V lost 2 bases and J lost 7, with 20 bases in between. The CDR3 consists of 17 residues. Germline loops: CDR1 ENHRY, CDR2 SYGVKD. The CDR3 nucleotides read TGTGCCATCAGTGAGGGGCAAGGATGGTCAGATGCTGAAAAACTGTTTTTT. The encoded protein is CAISEGQGWSDAEKLFF.

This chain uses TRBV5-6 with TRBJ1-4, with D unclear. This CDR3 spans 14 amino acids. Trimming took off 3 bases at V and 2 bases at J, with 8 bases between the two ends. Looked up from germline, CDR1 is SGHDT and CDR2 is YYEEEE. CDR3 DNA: TGTGCCAGCAGCTCGGAGGCCACTAATGAAAAACTGTTTTTT. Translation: CASSSEATNEKLFF.

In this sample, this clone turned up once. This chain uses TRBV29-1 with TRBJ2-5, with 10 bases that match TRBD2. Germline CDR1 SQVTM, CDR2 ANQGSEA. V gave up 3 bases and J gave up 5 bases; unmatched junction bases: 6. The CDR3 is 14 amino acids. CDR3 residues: CSVDISGRRETQYF. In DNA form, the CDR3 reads TGCAGCGTTGATATTAGCGGGAGGCGCGAGACCCAGTACTTC. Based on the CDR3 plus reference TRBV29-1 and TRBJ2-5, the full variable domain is SAVISQKPSRDICQRGTSLTIQCQVDSQVTMMFWYRQQPGQSLTLIATANQGSEATYESGFVIDKFPISRPNLTFSTLTVSNMSPEDSSIYLCSVDISGRRETQYFGPGTRLLVL.

CDR3 region: CASRLRQLAGGPKDEQFF. Written as DNA, the CDR3 is TGTGCCAGCAGATTGAGGCAATTAGCGGGAGGGCCTAAAGATGAGCAGTTCTTC. The chain combines TRBV2 with TRBJ2-1; 11 nucleotides match TRBD2. Trimming removed 6 bases from V and 8 bases from J; junction bases left unmatched: 18. This CDR3 is 18 amino acids long. The germline V gene has CDR1 SNHLY and CDR2 FYNNEI.

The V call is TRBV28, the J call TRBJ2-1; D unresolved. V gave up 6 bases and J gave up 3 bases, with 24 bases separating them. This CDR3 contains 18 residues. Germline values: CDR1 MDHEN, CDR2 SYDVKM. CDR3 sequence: CASSPATTIGWYYNEQFF. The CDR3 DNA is TGTGCCAGCAGCCCCGCAACCACTATTGGGTGGTACTACAATGAGCAGTTCTTC.

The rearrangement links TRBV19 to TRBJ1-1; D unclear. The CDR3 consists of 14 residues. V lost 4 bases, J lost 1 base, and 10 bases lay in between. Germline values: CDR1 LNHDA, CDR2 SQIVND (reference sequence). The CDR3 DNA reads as TGTGCCAGTAGTAGAGGGCAACCGAACACTGAAGCTTTCTTT. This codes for CASSRGQPNTEAFF. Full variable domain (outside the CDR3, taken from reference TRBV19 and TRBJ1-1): DGGITQSPKYLFRKEGQNVTLSCEQNLNHDAMYWYRQDPGQGLRLIYYSQIVNDFQKGDIAEGYSVSREKKESFPLTVTSAQKNPTAFYLCASSRGQPNTEAFFGQGTRLTVV.

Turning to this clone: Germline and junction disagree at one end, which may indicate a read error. CDR3 nucleotides: TGTGCCAGCAGCTCGCGCGGGACTAGCACACATACGCAGTATTTT. Encoded protein: CASSSRGTSTHTQYF. The rearrangement uses TRBV11-3 and TRBJ2-3, with 9 bases lining up with TRBD2. This CDR3 spans 15 amino acids. Per the germline V gene, CDR1 is SGHNT and CDR2 is YENEEA.

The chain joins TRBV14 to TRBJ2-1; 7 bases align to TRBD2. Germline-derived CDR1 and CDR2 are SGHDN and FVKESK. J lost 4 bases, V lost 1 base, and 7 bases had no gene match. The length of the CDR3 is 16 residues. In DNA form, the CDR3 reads TGTGCCAGCAGCCAAGTATCAGCGGGATGGTACAATGAGCAGTTCTTC. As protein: CASSQVSAGWYNEQFF.

CDR3 region: CASSSGDEQYF. CDR3 coding DNA: TGTGCCAGCAGTTCGGGTGACGAGCAGTACTTC. The genes are TRBV27 and TRBJ2-7, with D uncertain. V shed 4 bases and J shed 5 bases, with 6 bases lying between them. Germline V gives CDR1 MNHEY, CDR2 SMNVEV (reference sequence). CDR3 length: 11 residues.

The DNA of the CDR3 is TGTGCCATCGCTACCCGGGACAGGCCTAATGAGCAGTTCTTC. It specifies CAIATRDRPNEQFF. This chain connects TRBV10-3 to TRBJ2-1, with 8 bases aligning to TRBD1. The junction had 10 bases not matched to a gene; V was cut back by 8 bases and J by 7 bases. This CDR3 contains 14 residues. CDR1 and CDR2 from the germline V gene are ENHRY and SYGVKD.

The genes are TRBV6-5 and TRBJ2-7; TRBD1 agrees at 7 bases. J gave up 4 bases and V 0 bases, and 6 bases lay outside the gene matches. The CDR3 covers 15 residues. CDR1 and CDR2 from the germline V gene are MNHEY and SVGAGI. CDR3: CASSYSIGDSYEQYF. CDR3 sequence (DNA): TGTGCCAGCAGTTACTCGATTGGGGACAGTTACGAGCAGTACTTC.

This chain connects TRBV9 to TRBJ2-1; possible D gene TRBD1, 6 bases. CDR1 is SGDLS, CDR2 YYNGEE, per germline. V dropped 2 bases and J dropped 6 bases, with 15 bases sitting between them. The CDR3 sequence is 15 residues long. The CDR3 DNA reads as TGTGCCAGCAGCGTCGGTGGGGTGGGGGCCAATGAGCAGTTCTTC. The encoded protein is CASSVGGVGANEQFF. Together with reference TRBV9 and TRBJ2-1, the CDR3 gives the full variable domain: DSGVTQTPKHLITATGQRVTLRCSPRSGDLSVYWYQQSLDQGLQFLIQYYNGEERAKGNILERFSAQQFPDLHSELNLSSLELGDSALYFCASSVGGVGANEQFFGPGTRLTVL.

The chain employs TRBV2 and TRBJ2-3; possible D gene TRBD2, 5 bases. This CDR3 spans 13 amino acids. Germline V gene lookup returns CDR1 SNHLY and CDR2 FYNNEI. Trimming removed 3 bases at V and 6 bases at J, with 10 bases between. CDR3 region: CASSEEVGDTQYF. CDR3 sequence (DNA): TGTGCCAGCAGTGAGGAGGTGGGGGATACGCAGTATTTT.

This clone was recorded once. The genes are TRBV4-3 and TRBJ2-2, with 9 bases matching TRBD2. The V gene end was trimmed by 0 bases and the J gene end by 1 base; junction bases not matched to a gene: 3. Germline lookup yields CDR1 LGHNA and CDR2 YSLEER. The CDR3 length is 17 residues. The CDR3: CASSQDKLAGNTGELFF. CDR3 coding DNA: TGCGCCAGCAGCCAAGATAAACTAGCGGGGAACACCGGGGAGCTGTTTTTT.

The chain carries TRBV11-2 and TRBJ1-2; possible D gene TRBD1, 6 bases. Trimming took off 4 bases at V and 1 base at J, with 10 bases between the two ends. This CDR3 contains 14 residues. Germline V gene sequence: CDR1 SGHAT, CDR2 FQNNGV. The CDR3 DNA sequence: TGTGCCAGCAGCTCCGGACAGAGTAACTATGGCTACACCTTC. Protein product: CASSSGQSNYGYTF.

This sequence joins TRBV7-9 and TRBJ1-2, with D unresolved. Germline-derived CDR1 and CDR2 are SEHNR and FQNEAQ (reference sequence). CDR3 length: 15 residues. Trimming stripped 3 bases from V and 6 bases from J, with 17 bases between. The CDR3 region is CASSFNSAGSDGYTF. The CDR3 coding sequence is TGTGCCAGCAGCTTCAACTCGGCGGGGTCGGATGGCTACACCTTC. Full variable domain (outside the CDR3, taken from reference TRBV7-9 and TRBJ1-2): DTGVSQNPRHKITKRGQNVTFRCDPISEHNRLYWYRQTLGQGPEFLTYFQNEAQLEKSRLLSDRFSAERPKGSFSTLEIQRTEQGDSAMYLCASSFNSAGSDGYTFGSGTRLTVV.

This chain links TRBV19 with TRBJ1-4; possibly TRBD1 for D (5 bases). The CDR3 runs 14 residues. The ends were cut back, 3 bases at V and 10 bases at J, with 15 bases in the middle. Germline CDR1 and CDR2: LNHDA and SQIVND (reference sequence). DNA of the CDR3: TGTGCCAGTAGTATCAGTGGGGCCCCGGGAAAACTGTTTTTT. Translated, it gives CASSISGAPGKLFF.

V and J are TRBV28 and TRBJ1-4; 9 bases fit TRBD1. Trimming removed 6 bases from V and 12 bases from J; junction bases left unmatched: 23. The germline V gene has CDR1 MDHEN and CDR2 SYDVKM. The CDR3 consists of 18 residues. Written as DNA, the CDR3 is TGTGCCAGCAGACGATACCGGGACAGGGTCCAATCCCGGAGGGAACTGTTTTTT. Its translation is CASRRYRDRVQSRRELFF. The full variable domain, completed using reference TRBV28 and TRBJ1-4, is DVKVTQSSRYLVKRTGEKVFLECVQDMDHENMFWYRQDPGLGLRLIYFSYDVKMKEKGDIPEGYSVSREKKERFSLILESASTNQTSMYLCASRRYRDRVQSRRELFFGSGTQLSVL.

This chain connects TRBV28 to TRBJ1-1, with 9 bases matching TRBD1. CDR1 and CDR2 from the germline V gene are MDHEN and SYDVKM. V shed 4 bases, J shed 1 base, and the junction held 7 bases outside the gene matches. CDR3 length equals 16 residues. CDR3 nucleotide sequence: TGTGCCAGCAGTTACTACCCGGGACAGGGGAACACTGAAGCTTTCTTT. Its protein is CASSYYPGQGNTEAFF.

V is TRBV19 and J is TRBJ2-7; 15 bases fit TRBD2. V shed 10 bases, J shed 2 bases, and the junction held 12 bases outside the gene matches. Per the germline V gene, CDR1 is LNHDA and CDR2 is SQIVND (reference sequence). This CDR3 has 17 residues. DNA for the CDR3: TGTGCCACTCGGACTAGCGGGAGGGCCAGAGTCCCCTACGAGCAGTACTTC. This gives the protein CATRTSGRARVPYEQYF.